What follows describes a single T cell receptor (beta chain). Its cognate antigen is unknown. The data belong to a study of blood T cells in healthy people across ages. Findings and caveats of the study: Those diversity estimates obtained from one million T cells were thought to be underestimates. Per million T cells, the diversity of TCR beta decreased roughly linearly as age advanced.

A second PCR of about 6 to 12 cycles used a sample-barcoded 5' primer and a J-beta primer mix. The yield of each sample was at least 2.5 million CDR3-containing paired-end reads. TCRdb ran MiXCR on the 5' RACE reads and lists one entry per CDR3 protein. The sample has 1.4 million or so distinct CDR3 sequences; roughly two fifths are singletons. CDR3 length: 17 residues. The J segment lost 2 bases and the V segment lost 0 bases, leaving 4 bases of the junction unmatched. The clonotype comes from a woman aged 18-29 years in good health. The V call is TRBV12-3 or TRBV12-4, the J call TRBJ2-1; TRBD2 matches at 10 bases. Sequencing input: blood. Here the CDR3 reads CASSLAFLAGAYNEQFF. The CDR3 nucleotides read TGTGCCAGCAGTTTAGCTTTTCTAGCGGGGGCCTACAATGAGCAGTTCTTC.